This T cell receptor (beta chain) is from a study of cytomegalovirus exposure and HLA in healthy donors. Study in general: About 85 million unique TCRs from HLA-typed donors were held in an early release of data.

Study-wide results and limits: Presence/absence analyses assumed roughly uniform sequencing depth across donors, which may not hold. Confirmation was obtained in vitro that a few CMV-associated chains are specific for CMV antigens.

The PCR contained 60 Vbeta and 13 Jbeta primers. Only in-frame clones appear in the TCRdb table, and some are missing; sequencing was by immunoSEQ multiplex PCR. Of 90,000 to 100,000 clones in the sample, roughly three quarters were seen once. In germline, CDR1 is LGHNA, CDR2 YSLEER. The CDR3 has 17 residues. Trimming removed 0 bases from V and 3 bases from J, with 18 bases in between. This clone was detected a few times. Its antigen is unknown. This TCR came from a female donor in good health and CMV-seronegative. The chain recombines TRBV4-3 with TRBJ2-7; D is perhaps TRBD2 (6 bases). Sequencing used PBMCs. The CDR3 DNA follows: TGCGCCAGCAGCCAAGATCGTAGCGGCGGGGTCAGCTACGAGCAGTACTTC. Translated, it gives CASSQDRSGGVSYEQYF.